This T cell receptor (beta chain) is drawn from a study of T cells in Graves' hyperthyroidism and ophthalmopathy. In germline, CDR1 is SGHRS, CDR2 YFSETQ. Trimming at V came to 4 bases and at J to 5 bases, leaving 9 bases not matched to a gene. The length of the CDR3 is 15 residues. RNA transcripts were the template for amplifying TCR beta CDR3 regions. RT-PCR in the first round (using the HTBI primer set) targeted the TCR CDR3. In TCRdb, the multiplex PCR reads were re-called with MiXCR into one record per CDR3 protein. The table lists approximately 560,000 distinct CDR3 sequences, around 14% of them singletons, with around 7.8% in the top ten. Study observations and caveats: For ophthalmopathy, model prediction preceded onset by a median 6.5 months.

On this clonotype: Its specificity is not known.

This sequence joins TRBV5-1 and TRBJ2-1, with 7 nucleotides matching TRBD1. The sample was blood. The receptor was isolated from a woman in her thirties with Graves' hyperthyroidism. The CDR3 reads CASSQEHRGNNEQFF. The CDR3, as DNA: TGCGCCAGCAGCCAAGAGCACAGGGGAAACAATGAGCAGTTCTTC.